Following are 31 T cell receptor beta chains from one sample sequenced in a study of T cells after posttransplantation cyclophosphamide. A marrow graft followed busulfan-fludarabine conditioning, with cyclophosphamide on days +3 and +4. The method was immunoSEQ multiplex PCR; TCRdb's version includes in-frame clones alone and lacks a portion of them. This sample has 35,000 to 45,000 clones, with around 80% found just once. Sequencing used CD4+ T cells sorted from blood, obtained 1,700 to 2,000 days after a stem cell transplant with posttransplant cyclophosphamide. The receptors shown here come from a female patient aged 40-49 years who received an allogeneic stem cell transplant from a related donor, was CMV-positive, and had no GVHD. Some T cells may originate from the graft donor.

The chain recombines TRBV25-1 with TRBJ2-2; 8 bases fit TRBD2. Germline lookup yields CDR1 MGHDK and CDR2 SYGVNS. This CDR3 comprises 17 residues. The V and J ends lost 5 bases and 6 bases, in that order; junction bases with no gene match: 14. Written as DNA, the CDR3 is TGTGCCAGCAGTCCACGCAGCGGGGGCGCTTCACCCGGGGAGCTGTTTTTT. Translating gives CASSPRSGGASPGELFF.

This chain uses TRBV5-4 with TRBJ2-5; TRBD2 aligns across 7 bases. Germline V lookup: CDR1 SGHNT, CDR2 YYREEE (reference sequence). CDR3 length equals 14 residues. J gave up 2 bases and V 5 bases, and 6 bases lay outside the gene matches. The CDR3 bases are TGTGCCAGCAGTGAGGGACTACGGCAAGAGACCCAGTACTTC. Its translation is CASSEGLRQETQYF.

The CDR3 region has the DNA TGTGCCAGCAGCTCCGGGACTAGCTCAGGAAAGACCCAGTACTTC. Amino acids: CASSSGTSSGKTQYF. This chain links TRBV5-6 with TRBJ2-5, with TRBD2 matching 9 bases. V trimming: 3 bases; J trimming: 6 bases; junction bases outside the gene matches: 9. The CDR3 runs 15 residues. Looked up from germline, CDR1 is SGHDT and CDR2 is YYEEEE.

The J gene is TRBJ1-1, the V gene TRBV29-1, with TRBD1 matching over 8 bases. The germline V gene has CDR1 SQVTM and CDR2 ANQGSEA. This CDR3 region has 15 residues. Trimming took 4 bases from V and 4 from J; bases not matched to a gene: 11. The chain's CDR3 is CSVVLQGEWSTEAFF. The CDR3 bases are TGCAGCGTTGTCTTACAGGGGGAGTGGAGCACTGAAGCTTTCTTT.

This clone was counted a few times. The chain uses TRBV14 and TRBJ1-1; D is perhaps TRBD1 (6 bases). Deletions cut 2 bases from V and 11 bases from J, with 15 bases between. This CDR3 has 13 amino acids. The germline V gene has CDR1 SGHDN and CDR2 FVKESK. CDR3 nucleotides: TGTGCCAGCAGCCAATTGACGCAGGGGACCGCTTTCTTT. It yields the protein CASSQLTQGTAFF.

This clone is a singleton in its sample. The chain uses TRBV6-5 and TRBJ2-7, with D possibly being TRBD1 (6 bases). The CDR3 loop spans 15 amino acids. The V end lost 6 bases, the J end lost 1 base, and 16 bases lay between the germline ends. Germline CDR1 reads MNHEY; CDR2 reads SVGAGI. The CDR3 region has the DNA TGTGCCAGCAGGCATTCCCGGGACACATCCTACGAGCAGTACTTC. Amino acid sequence: CASRHSRDTSYEQYF.

The chain is built from TRBV9 and TRBJ2-2; possibly TRBD2 for D (7 bases). The V gene's germline CDR1 is SGDLS and CDR2 YYNGEE. The V end lost 3 bases, the J end lost 9 bases, and 21 bases lay between the germline ends. CDR3 length equals 16 residues. The CDR3 nucleotides are TGTGCCAGCAGCGCTGGTCGGGGGGCAAGAGCCCGGGAGCTGTTTTTT. Its protein is CASSAGRGARARELFF.

This clone showed up just once. This chain uses TRBV6-5 with TRBJ1-1; 7 bases fit TRBD1. J gave up 5 bases and V 5 bases, and 8 bases lay outside the gene matches. Germline V CDR1 and CDR2: MNHEY, SVGAGI. The CDR3 has 14 residues. The CDR3: CASSETGQLTEAFF. The CDR3, as DNA: TGTGCCAGCAGTGAGACAGGGCAGCTAACTGAAGCTTTCTTT.

This clone was seen more than once but under ten times. The V call is TRBV9, the J call TRBJ1-6; 8 bases fit TRBD1. J was trimmed by 6 bases and V by 4 bases; bases with no gene match: 6. Germline lookup yields CDR1 SGDLS and CDR2 YYNGEE. The length of the CDR3 is 15 residues. The CDR3 loop is CASSPRQGTNSPLHF. The CDR3 DNA follows: TGTGCCAGCAGCCCGAGACAGGGGACTAATTCACCCCTCCACTTT. The full variable domain, completed using reference TRBV9 and TRBJ1-6, is DSGVTQTPKHLITATGQRVTLRCSPRSGDLSVYWYQQSLDQGLQFLIQYYNGEERAKGNILERFSAQQFPDLHSELNLSSLELGDSALYFCASSPRQGTNSPLHFGNGTRLTVT.

The chain has TRBV27 and TRBJ2-7; 7 bases align to TRBD2. CDR1 and CDR2 from the germline V gene are MNHEY and SMNVEV (reference sequence). CDR3 length: 16 amino acids. V trimming: 4 bases; J trimming: 1 base; junction bases outside the gene matches: 10. CDR3 DNA: TGTGCCAGCAGTTCCCTCGGGGAGGGCCGGTCCTACGAGCAGTACTTC. This codes for CASSSLGEGRSYEQYF.

The chain recombines TRBV2 with TRBJ1-4; unclear D gene. Germline-derived CDR1 and CDR2 are SNHLY and FYNNEI. CDR3 length: 15 residues. With 6 bases removed from V and 11 bases from J, the gap between germline ends came to 22 bases. In nucleotides, the CDR3 is TGTGCCAGCAGCACACCTACTTCGGGTGCCGGGAAACTGTTTTTT. Translated: CASSTPTSGAGKLFF.

The chain employs TRBV19 and TRBJ2-6; 7 bases line up with TRBD1. Germline assignment: CDR1 LNHDA and CDR2 SQIVND (reference sequence). J lost 2 bases, V lost 6 bases, and 4 bases had no gene match. The CDR3 contains 15 residues. The DNA of the CDR3 is TGTGCCAGTAGCGTAGACAGGGCTGGGGCCAACGTCCTGACTTTC. Its protein product is CASSVDRAGANVLTF.

The CDR3: CASSLAGGMETQYF. CDR3 DNA: TGTGCCAGCAGCTTAGCGGGAGGGATGGAGACCCAGTACTTC. This sequence joins TRBV7-9 and TRBJ2-5; 7 bases align to TRBD2. The CDR3 covers 14 residues. Germline V gene lookup returns CDR1 SEHNR and CDR2 FQNEAQ (reference sequence). J gave up 5 bases and V 0 bases, and 3 bases lay outside the gene matches.

This sequence joins TRBV12-5 and TRBJ2-1; no clear D. CDR3 length: 13 amino acids. Germline loops: CDR1 LGHNT, CDR2 FRNRAP. V shed 1 base and J shed 7 bases, with 8 bases lying between them. CDR3 region: CASGLATENEQFF. Written as DNA, the CDR3 is TGTGCTAGTGGTTTGGCTACAGAAAATGAGCAGTTCTTC.

V is TRBV10-3 and J is TRBJ1-5; TRBD1 matches 9 bases. Germline loops: CDR1 ENHRY, CDR2 SYGVKD. The CDR3 totals 16 residues. V gave up 3 bases and J gave up 6 bases; unmatched junction bases: 9. The CDR3 DNA reads TGTGCCATCAGTGATAGGGGACAGGGTGCAGGTCAGCCCCAGCATTTT. Its protein is CAISDRGQGAGQPQHF.

The rearrangement uses TRBV7-2 and TRBJ2-5; 8 bases are shared with TRBD1. The V gene end was trimmed by 1 base and the J gene end by 1 base; junction bases not matched to a gene: 2. Per germline, CDR1 SGHTA and CDR2 FQGNSA. CDR3 length: 15 amino acids. The DNA of the CDR3 is TGTGCCAGCAGCTTAGTGGACAGGGCCCAAGAGACCCAGTACTTC. This sequence encodes CASSLVDRAQETQYF.

The V and J genes are TRBV7-3 and TRBJ2-2; TRBD1 matches 9 bases. Losses at the gene ends were 4 bases for V and 7 bases for J; bases not matched to a gene: 7. The V gene's germline CDR1 is SGHTA and CDR2 FQGTGA. This CDR3 comprises 15 residues. CDR3 protein: CASSSNRGRSGELFF. CDR3 bases: TGTGCCAGCAGCTCCAACAGGGGGCGGAGCGGGGAGCTGTTTTTT.

The CDR3 sequence: CASSDSGGSYNEQFF. The CDR3 DNA reads TGTGCCAGCAGTGATAGCGGGGGGTCGTACAATGAGCAGTTCTTC. V gene TRBV2 combines with J gene TRBJ2-1; 10 bases align to TRBD2. The CDR3 is 15 amino acids. Germline V CDR1 and CDR2: SNHLY, FYNNEI. With 3 bases clipped from V and 4 bases from J, the junction kept 3 bases outside the gene matches.

In DNA form, the CDR3 reads TGTGCCACAAAGACGTCGGCGCCGACTAAATACGAGCAGTACTTC. Translated, it gives CATKTSAPTKYEQYF. The chain links TRBV10-3 to TRBJ2-7; D possibly corresponds to TRBD2 (5 bases). This CDR3 is built from 15 residues. The V end lost 10 bases, the J end lost 4 bases, and 23 bases lay between the germline ends. CDR1 and CDR2 from the germline V gene are ENHRY and SYGVKD.

V usage is TRBV7-9 and J usage is TRBJ2-2; TRBD1 agrees at 12 bases. The ends lost 5 bases at V and 7 bases at J; junction bases unmatched: 11. This CDR3 has 17 residues. CDR1 is SEHNR and CDR2 is FQNEAQ in the germline V gene (reference sequence). For the CDR3, the DNA is TGTGCCAGCAGCCCCGGGACGGGACAGGGGGCTAACGGGGAGCTGTTTTTT. This codes for CASSPGTGQGANGELFF.

A few counts support this clone. The rearrangement joins TRBV12-5 to TRBJ2-1; no firm D call. V lost 0 bases to trimming and J lost 7 bases, with 7 bases between them. Germline V lookup: CDR1 LGHNT, CDR2 FRNRAP. This CDR3 comprises 13 residues. CDR3: CASGLVLWNEQFF. The CDR3 DNA is TGTGCTAGTGGTTTGGTACTGTGGAATGAGCAGTTCTTC.

The V and J genes are TRBV5-6 and TRBJ2-5; possible D gene TRBD2, 5 bases. Germline lookup yields CDR1 SGHDT and CDR2 YYEEEE. Trimming removed 2 bases at V and 5 bases at J, with 16 bases between. The CDR3 covers 15 residues. The CDR3 sequence is CASSLLGRGQETQYF. DNA for the CDR3: TGTGCCAGCAGCTTATTGGGCAGAGGGCAGGAGACCCAGTACTTC.

The rearrangement links TRBV28 to TRBJ2-6; D ambiguous. The CDR3 is made up of 15 amino acids. The germline gives CDR1 MDHEN, CDR2 SYDVKM. Trimming removed 6 bases from V and 0 bases from J, with 9 bases in between. The CDR3 nucleotides are TGTGCCAGCAGCCGCCTAGGCTCTGGGGCCAACGTCCTGACTTTC. This encodes CASSRLGSGANVLTF.

Turning to this clone: Different DNA sequences within this sample yield the same CDR3. The rearrangement joins TRBV6-1 to TRBJ1-3; no clear D gene. Trimming took off 7 bases at V and 0 bases at J, with 13 bases between the two ends. Germline CDR1 and CDR2: MNHNS and SASEGT. The CDR3 extends over 15 amino acids. The CDR3 loop is CASTPTGSSGNTIYF. DNA of the CDR3: TGTGCCAGCACTCCGACGGGAAGCTCTGGAAACACCATATATTTT.

The CDR3: CAISEGLQYYGYTF. DNA of the CDR3: TGTGCCATCAGTGAGGGCCTCCAGTACTATGGCTACACCTTC. The chain couples TRBV10-3 to TRBJ1-2; D ambiguous. CDR1 and CDR2 (germline): ENHRY, SYGVKD. Trimming left V 2 bases short and J 3 bases short, with 10 bases between. This CDR3 spans 14 amino acids.

This sequence joins TRBV6-5 and TRBJ1-2, with 10 bases that match TRBD1. J was trimmed by 5 bases and V by 3 bases; bases with no gene match: 6. The CDR3 extends over 15 amino acids. The germline V gene has CDR1 MNHEY and CDR2 SVGAGI. The CDR3 reads CASSYGQGEGYGYTF. The CDR3 DNA reads as TGTGCCAGCAGTTATGGACAGGGGGAGGGGTATGGCTACACCTTC.

This chain joins TRBV6-4 and TRBJ2-7; 7 bases are a match to TRBD1. CDR3 length: 15 residues. The germline V gene encodes CDR1 MRHNA and CDR2 SNTAGT. Losses at the gene ends were 4 bases for V and 4 bases for J; bases not matched to a gene: 10. This CDR3 reads CASSGPGQTTYEQYF. DNA for the CDR3: TGTGCCAGCAGTGGCCCGGGACAGACCACTTACGAGCAGTACTTC.

V usage is TRBV7-2 and J usage is TRBJ1-1; maybe TRBD1 (6 bases). Per germline, CDR1 SGHTA and CDR2 FQGNSA. This CDR3 contains 14 residues. The V end was cut by 5 bases, the J end by 4 bases, with 14 bases between. CDR3 residues: CASSLQGSLTEAFF. Written as DNA, the CDR3 is TGTGCCAGCAGCCTACAGGGCTCACTCACTGAAGCTTTCTTT.

This chain joins TRBV19 and TRBJ1-6, with a tentative D call TRBD1 (5 bases). V was shortened by 4 bases and J by 7 bases, with 17 bases between the two germline ends. Germline lookup yields CDR1 LNHDA and CDR2 SQIVND (reference sequence). This CDR3 contains 16 residues. The CDR3 DNA sequence: TGTGCCAGTAGTACCGTCGGGGGACCTTTGAATTCACCCCTCCACTTT. As protein: CASSTVGGPLNSPLHF.

The chain has TRBV2 and TRBJ1-3, with 8 bases lining up with TRBD1. V gave up 5 bases and J gave up 4 bases; unmatched junction bases: 7. Germline values: CDR1 SNHLY, CDR2 FYNNEI. This CDR3 region has 15 residues. CDR3 in amino acids: CASSSSTGDGNTIYF. The DNA for the CDR3 is TGTGCCAGCAGTTCCTCGACAGGGGACGGAAACACCATATATTTT.

The rearrangement uses TRBV11-3 and TRBJ1-5, with 11 bases matching TRBD1. Germline V gene lookup returns CDR1 SGHNT and CDR2 YENEEA. The length of the CDR3 is 19 residues. The V and J ends lost 4 bases and 2 bases, in that order; junction bases with no gene match: 13. CDR3 nucleotide sequence: TGTGCCAGCAGCTCCACGACTCCCGGACAGGGGGCTTGCAATCAGCCCCAGCATTTT. This encodes CASSSTTPGQGACNQPQHF.